These T cell receptor beta chains were read from a single sample in a study of shared clonotypes between healthy human individuals. The data were produced by immunoSEQ multiplex PCR, yet TCRdb's version contains in-frame clones alone and is incomplete. The sample has approximately 2,200,000 clones, about 93% seen once. Material: naive CD8+ T cells from PBMCs. These receptors were collected from a man between 18 and 35 years old in good health. Some clones in this sample may be carry-over from other donors' samples. CDR3s include the opening cysteine and the closing phenylalanine or tryptophan. The D gene is left open where the match is weak. Size values are once, few and many counts, or a class for expanded clones, and some rows have none.

D gene,V gene,clone size,J gene,CDR3 DNA,CDR3 protein
.,TRBV5-1,.,TRBJ1-1,TGCGCCAGCAGCTTGGATCTAGGGGGACTGAACACTGAAGCTTTCTTT,CASSLDLGGLNTEAFF
TRBD1,TRBV6-1,once,TRBJ2-2,TGTGCCAGCAGTGTAATCCGGGACAGTAAAACCGGGGAGCTGTTTTTT,CASSVIRDSKTGELFF
.,TRBV15,few,TRBJ1-1,TGTGCCACCAGCAGCAGCCTTGGACGGCCTGAAGCTTTCTTT,CATSSSLGRPEAFF
.,TRBV2,.,TRBJ2-7,TGTGCCAGCCTTCTTCCGAGCGAGCAGTACTTC,CASLLPSEQYF
.,TRBV28,.,TRBJ1-1,TGTGCCAGCAGTTTCGGAGCGGAAGCTTTCTTT,CASSFGAEAFF
.,TRBV27,.,TRBJ2-7,TGTGCCACCGCGTGGGGGGAGTCGCCCTACGAGCAGTACTTC,CATAWGESPYEQYF
.,TRBV30,.,TRBJ1-5,TGTGCCTGGAGTACGCAGGTTTCCCCAAGGCAGCCCCAGCATTTT,CAWSTQVSPRQPQHF
.,TRBV11-3,.,TRBJ2-1,TGTGCCAGCAGCTCATACGGGTTGAGCTCCTACAATGAGCAGTTCTTC,CASSSYGLSSYNEQFF
TRBD1,TRBV27,.,TRBJ2-2,TGTGCCAGCAGCTCGGGACAGGGTATTTTCGCGAACACCGGGGAGCTGTTTTTT,CASSSGQGIFANTGELFF
.,TRBV2,.,TRBJ2-7,TGTGCCAGCAGTGGATCAAGGGATACCCCCACCTACGAGCAGTACTTC,CASSGSRDTPTYEQYF
.,TRBV5-1,.,TRBJ2-3,TGCGCCAGCAGCCCCCGGGGGCCAGATACGCAGTATTTT,CASSPRGPDTQYF
.,TRBV9,few,TRBJ1-1,TGTGCCAGCAGCCCGACGTGGGGGGGCACTGAAGCTTTCTTT,CASSPTWGGTEAFF
.,TRBV2,.,TRBJ2-7,TGTGCCAGCATGTATGGGGCCAGCTCCTACGAGCAGTACTTC,CASMYGASSYEQYF
TRBD2,TRBV7-2,.,TRBJ2-7,TGTGCCAGCAGCTTAGGGACTAGCGGGATCTACGAGCAGTACTTC,CASSLGTSGIYEQYF
.,TRBV27,.,TRBJ2-3,TGTGCCAGCAGACCAAGTGCCGGGACCCTGGCTCACACAGATACGCAGTATTTT,CASRPSAGTLAHTDTQYF
.,TRBV27,.,TRBJ1-5,TGTGCCAGCAGCCCCCAGCGGAATAGCAATCAGCCCCAGCATTTT,CASSPQRNSNQPQHF
.,TRBV30,.,TRBJ2-3,TGTGCCTGGTGGGAGGTGGTGCCGACTAGCACAGATACGCAGTATTTT,CAWWEVVPTSTDTQYF
.,TRBV7-8,.,TRBJ2-7,TGTGCCAGCAGCTTATGGAGTGGGAGTGGGTACGAGCAGTACTTC,CASSLWSGSGYEQYF
TRBD1,TRBV5-8,.,TRBJ2-7,TGTGCCAGCAGCCACCGGGACAGGGCGCACGAGCAGTACTTC,CASSHRDRAHEQYF
.,TRBV7-9,.,TRBJ2-1,TGTGCCAGCAGCTCTCCAGAGCGTCGTTCGGATGAGCAGTTCTTC,CASSSPERRSDEQFF
TRBD1,TRBV27,.,TRBJ2-7,TGTGCCAGCAGTTACAGGGGGCCAGACGAGCAGTACTTC,CASSYRGPDEQYF
.,TRBV11-3,once,TRBJ2-1,TGTGCCAGCAGCTTAACCCCAAGGGGCCTACTCAATGAGCAGTTCTTC,CASSLTPRGLLNEQFF
.,TRBV28,.,TRBJ2-7,TGTGCCAGCAGCAGAGCGGGCCTCCCTGAGGAGTACTTC,CASSRAGLPEEYF
.,TRBV6-1,.,TRBJ1-2,TGTGCCAGCAGTGAAGGGGGGGTCTATGGCTACACCTTC,CASSEGGVYGYTF
TRBD1,TRBV5-1,.,TRBJ1-2,TGCGCCAGCAGCTCAACCTTTGGTGCCTACGGACAGGGATACTATGGCTACACCTTC,CASSSTFGAYGQGYYGYTF
.,TRBV28,.,TRBJ2-7,TGTGCCAGCAGTTTATTTCAATCGGCCAGAGTATCCTACGAGCAGTACTTC,CASSLFQSARVSYEQYF
.,TRBV7-9,.,TRBJ1-4,TGTGCGAGCCTTTCCACGGCAGCCCTTAATGAAAAACTGTTTTTT,CASLSTAALNEKLFF
.,TRBV9,.,TRBJ2-7,TGTGCCAGCAGCGTAGGGGCAAGGTCGACTTACGAGCAGTACTTC,CASSVGARSTYEQYF
.,TRBV28,.,TRBJ2-3,TGTGCCAGCAGCCTACAGGGTTGGACAGATACGCAGTATTTT,CASSLQGWTDTQYF
.,TRBV10-2,once,TRBJ1-5,TGCGCCAGCTCAAATAGCAATCAGCCCCAGCATTTT,CASSNSNQPQHF
TRBD2,TRBV27,.,TRBJ2-7,TGTGCCAGCAGTTGGACTAGCGGGAAGGTGGGGGAGCAGTACTTC,CASSWTSGKVGEQYF
.,TRBV29-1,.,TRBJ1-2,TGCAGCGTTCAGGGGTATGGCTACACCTTC,CSVQGYGYTF
.,TRBV15,once,TRBJ2-5,TGTGCCACCAGCAAGCAACGGGGTGGGCAAGAGACCCAGTACTTC,CATSKQRGGQETQYF
.,TRBV14,.,TRBJ1-1,TGTGCCAGCAGCCGCTCCCTGGGATGGACTGAAGCTTTCTTT,CASSRSLGWTEAFF
TRBD2,TRBV9,.,TRBJ2-3,TGTGCCAGCAGCTTTAGCGGGAGGGCCACAGATACGCAGTATTTT,CASSFSGRATDTQYF
TRBD1,TRBV2,once,TRBJ1-1,TGTGCCAGCACCGAAAGGGGGACAGATGAAGCTTTCTTT,CASTERGTDEAFF
TRBD1,TRBV29-1,.,TRBJ2-1,TGCAGCGTTGTCTCACAGGGGGCCGAGCAGTTCTTC,CSVVSQGAEQFF
TRBD1,TRBV5-1,.,TRBJ2-3,TGCGCCAGCAGCTTTCCTACAGGGGCTACAGATACGCAGTATTTT,CASSFPTGATDTQYF
.,TRBV30,.,TRBJ1-1,TGTGCCTGGAGTATCGGGACATTTAACACTGAAGCTTTCTTT,CAWSIGTFNTEAFF
TRBD1,TRBV27,.,TRBJ2-7,TGTGCCAGCAGTTTCCCGGGACAGGGTACCTACGAGCAGTACTTC,CASSFPGQGTYEQYF
.,TRBV6-6,.,TRBJ2-7,TGTGCCAGCAGTTATGTCCGGAACTACGAGCAGTACTTC,CASSYVRNYEQYF
.,TRBV5-6,.,TRBJ2-3,TGTGCCAGCCGCCCCGGGACAAAGGGTACGCAGTATTTT,CASRPGTKGTQYF
TRBD1,TRBV7-9,.,TRBJ2-7,TGTGCCAGCAGCTCCCGACAGGGGGAGTACGAGCAGTACTTC,CASSSRQGEYEQYF
TRBD2,TRBV7-3,once,TRBJ2-1,TGTGCCAGCAGCGTTACGAGCGGGGGCTCCTACAATGAGCAGTTCTTC,CASSVTSGGSYNEQFF
.,TRBV6-5,.,TRBJ2-2,TGTGCCAGCAGGGAAGGGACACACCTCGGGGAGCTGTTTTTT,CASREGTHLGELFF
.,TRBV6-6,.,TRBJ2-5,TGTGCCAACAGGGACACCCGACAAGAGACCCAGTACTTC,CANRDTRQETQYF
.,TRBV9,.,TRBJ1-2,TGTGCCAGCAGCGGCGGCGGGGGACCTAACTATGGCTACACCTTC,CASSGGGGPNYGYTF
TRBD1,TRBV5-4,.,TRBJ1-2,TGTGCCAGCTTTCCAACAGGGGGCGCGAGTGGCTACACCTTC,CASFPTGGASGYTF
.,TRBV27,.,TRBJ1-5,TGTGCCAGCAGGTGGGGGGGGTCGTATTCGCCCCAGCATTTT,CASRWGGSYSPQHF
.,TRBV28,once,TRBJ1-1,TGTGCCAGCAGAACGGCATACTCGGGGCTACCCAGGGCTTTCTTT,CASRTAYSGLPRAFF
TRBD2,TRBV28,.,TRBJ2-3,TGTGCCAGCAGTTTACGCAGCGGGATGGGTGGGGATACGCAGTATTTT,CASSLRSGMGGDTQYF
.,TRBV13,.,TRBJ2-7,TGTGCCAGCAGCTTCATTAGCGCCTCCTCCTACGAGCAGTACTTC,CASSFISASSYEQYF
.,TRBV15,.,TRBJ1-1,TGTGCCACCCGACAGAATGGGGTGACAACTGAAGCTTTCTTT,CATRQNGVTTEAFF
TRBD2,TRBV27,once,TRBJ2-2,TGTGCCAGCAGGGGACTAGCGGGAGTTGGGGAGCTGTTTTTT,CASRGLAGVGELFF
.,TRBV6-4,.,TRBJ2-1,TGTGCCAGCAGTGACCTCTTCTCTTTTGAGCCCGACAATGAGCAGTTCTTC,CASSDLFSFEPDNEQFF
.,TRBV9,.,TRBJ2-7,TGTGCCAGCAGCGTGGGTGGAGGGACCTCCTACGAGCAGTACTTC,CASSVGGGTSYEQYF
TRBD1,TRBV5-1,once,TRBJ2-7,TGCGCCAGCAGCCCGACAGGGGGTGTCTACGAGCAGTACTTC,CASSPTGGVYEQYF
.,TRBV18,.,TRBJ1-4,TGTGCCAGCTCACCAGGAGAAGAAAATGAAAAACTGTTTTTT,CASSPGEENEKLFF
.,TRBV13,.,TRBJ2-1,TGTGCCAGCATCCGCAGGGGCTCCGTTTTCTATGAGCAGTTCTTC,CASIRRGSVFYEQFF